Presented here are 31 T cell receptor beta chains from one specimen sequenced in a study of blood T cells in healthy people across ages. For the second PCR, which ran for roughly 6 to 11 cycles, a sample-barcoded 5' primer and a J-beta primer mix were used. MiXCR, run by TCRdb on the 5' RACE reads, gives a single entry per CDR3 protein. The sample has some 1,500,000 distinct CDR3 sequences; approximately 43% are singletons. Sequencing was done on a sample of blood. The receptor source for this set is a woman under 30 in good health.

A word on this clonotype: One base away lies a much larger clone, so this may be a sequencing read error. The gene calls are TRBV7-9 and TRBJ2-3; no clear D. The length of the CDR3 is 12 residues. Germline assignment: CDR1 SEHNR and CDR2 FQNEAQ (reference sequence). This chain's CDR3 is CAGSSDKEAQYF. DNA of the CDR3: TGTGCCGGCAGCTCAGACAAAGAGGCGCAGTATTTT.

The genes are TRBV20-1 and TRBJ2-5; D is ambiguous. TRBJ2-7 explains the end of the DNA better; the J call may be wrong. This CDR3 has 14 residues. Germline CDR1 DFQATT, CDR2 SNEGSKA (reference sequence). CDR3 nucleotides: TGCAGTGCTAGTGTCCACATTGGAGCCTACGAGCAGTACTTC. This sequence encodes CSASVHIGAYEQYF.

Here the CDR3 DNA reads TGTGCCACCAGTGGAAAGGGCCGCTACTCAGATACGCAGTATTTT. Translated, it gives CATSGKGRYSDTQYF. The chain joins TRBV24-1 to TRBJ2-3; D gene unclear. Germline V gives CDR1 KGHDR, CDR2 SFDVKD. The CDR3 is 15 residues long. V was trimmed by 5 bases and J by 4 bases, leaving 15 bases between them.

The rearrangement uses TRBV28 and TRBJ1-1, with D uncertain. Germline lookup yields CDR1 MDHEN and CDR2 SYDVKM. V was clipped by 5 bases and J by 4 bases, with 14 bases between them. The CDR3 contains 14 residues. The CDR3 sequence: CASSSGRGPTEAFF. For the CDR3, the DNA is TGTGCCAGCAGTAGTGGGAGAGGGCCCACTGAAGCTTTCTTT.

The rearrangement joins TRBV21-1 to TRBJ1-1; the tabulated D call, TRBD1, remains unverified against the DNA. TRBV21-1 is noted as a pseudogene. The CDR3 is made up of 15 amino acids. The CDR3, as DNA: TGTGCCAGCAGCAAATTAGTACAGGGTCGCGCTGAAGCTTTCTTT. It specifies CASSKLVQGRAEAFF.

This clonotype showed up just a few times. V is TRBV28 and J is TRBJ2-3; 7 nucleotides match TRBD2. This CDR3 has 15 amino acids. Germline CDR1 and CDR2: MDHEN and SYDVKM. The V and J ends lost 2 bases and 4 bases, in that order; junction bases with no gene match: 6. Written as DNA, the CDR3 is TGTGCCAGCAGTTTAGGGGCGGGAGTCGCAGATACGCAGTATTTT. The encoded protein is CASSLGAGVADTQYF.

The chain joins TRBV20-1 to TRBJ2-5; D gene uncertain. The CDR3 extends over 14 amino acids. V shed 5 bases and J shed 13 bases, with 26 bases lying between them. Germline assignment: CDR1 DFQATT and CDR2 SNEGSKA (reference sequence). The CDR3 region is CSALTPMGYNERYF. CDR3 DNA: TGCAGTGCTCTTACCCCCATGGGGTACAATGAGCGGTACTTC.

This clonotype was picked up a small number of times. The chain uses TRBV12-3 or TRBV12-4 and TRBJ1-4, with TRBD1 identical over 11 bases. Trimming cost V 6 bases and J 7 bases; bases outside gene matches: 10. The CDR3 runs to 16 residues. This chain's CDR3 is CASSSWTGGGGEKLFF. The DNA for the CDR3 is TGTGCCAGCAGCTCTTGGACAGGGGGCGGGGGTGAAAAACTGTTTTTT.

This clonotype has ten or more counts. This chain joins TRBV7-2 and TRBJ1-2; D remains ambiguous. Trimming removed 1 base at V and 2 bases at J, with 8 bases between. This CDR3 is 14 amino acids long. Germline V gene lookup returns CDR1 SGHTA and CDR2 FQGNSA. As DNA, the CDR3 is TGTGCCAGCAGCTTAGTGGGGATCAACTATGGCTACACCTTC. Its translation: CASSLVGINYGYTF.

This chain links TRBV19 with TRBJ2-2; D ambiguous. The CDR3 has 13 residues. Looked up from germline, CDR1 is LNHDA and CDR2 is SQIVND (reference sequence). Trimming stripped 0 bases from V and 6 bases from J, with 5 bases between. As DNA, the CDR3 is TGTGCCAGTAGTATAGAGGTATCCGGGGAGCTGTTTTTT. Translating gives CASSIEVSGELFF. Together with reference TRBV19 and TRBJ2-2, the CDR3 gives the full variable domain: DGGITQSPKYLFRKEGQNVTLSCEQNLNHDAMYWYRQDPGQGLRLIYYSQIVNDFQKGDIAEGYSVSREKKESFPLTVTSAQKNPTAFYLCASSIEVSGELFFGEGSRLTVL.

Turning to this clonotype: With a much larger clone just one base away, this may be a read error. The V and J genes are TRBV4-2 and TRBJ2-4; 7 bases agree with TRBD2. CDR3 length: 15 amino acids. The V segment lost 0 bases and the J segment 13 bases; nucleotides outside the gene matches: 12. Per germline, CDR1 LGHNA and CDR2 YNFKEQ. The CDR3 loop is CASSQESGGYNEQYF. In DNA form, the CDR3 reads TGTGCCAGCAGCCAAGAATCGGGGGGATACAATGAGCAGTACTTC.

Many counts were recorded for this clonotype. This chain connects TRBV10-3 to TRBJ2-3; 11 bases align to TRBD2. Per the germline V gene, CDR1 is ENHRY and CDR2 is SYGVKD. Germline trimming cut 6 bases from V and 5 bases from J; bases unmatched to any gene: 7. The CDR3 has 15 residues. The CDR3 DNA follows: TGTGCCATCAGCATAGCGGGGGGGCATGGAGATACGCAGTATTTT. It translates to CAISIAGGHGDTQYF.

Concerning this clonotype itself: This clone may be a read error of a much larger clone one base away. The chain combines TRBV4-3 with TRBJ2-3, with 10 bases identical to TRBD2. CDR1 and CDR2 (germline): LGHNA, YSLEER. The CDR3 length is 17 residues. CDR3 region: CANSPTIPSGSEGTQYF. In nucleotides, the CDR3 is TGCGCCAACAGCCCAACTATACCTAGCGGGAGTGAGGGTACGCAGTATTTT.

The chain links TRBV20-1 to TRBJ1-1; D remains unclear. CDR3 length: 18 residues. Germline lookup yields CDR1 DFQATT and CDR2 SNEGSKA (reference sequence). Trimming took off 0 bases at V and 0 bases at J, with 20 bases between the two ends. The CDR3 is CSARDKKRAGSLNTEAFF. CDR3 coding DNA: TGCAGTGCTAGAGATAAAAAGAGGGCCGGTTCGTTGAACACTGAAGCTTTCTTT.

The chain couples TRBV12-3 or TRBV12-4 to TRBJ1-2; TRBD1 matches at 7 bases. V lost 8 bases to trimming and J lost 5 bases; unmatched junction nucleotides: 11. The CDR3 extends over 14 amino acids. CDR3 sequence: CASGTGDRNYGYTF. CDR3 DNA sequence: TGTGCCAGCGGTACTGGGGACAGAAATTATGGCTACACCTTC.

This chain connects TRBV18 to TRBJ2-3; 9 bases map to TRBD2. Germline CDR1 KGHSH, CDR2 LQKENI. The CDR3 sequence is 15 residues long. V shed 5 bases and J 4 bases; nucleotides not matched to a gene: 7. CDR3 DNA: TGTGCCAGCTCAACCGCGGGAGGGTACGCAGATACGCAGTATTTT. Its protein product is CASSTAGGYADTQYF. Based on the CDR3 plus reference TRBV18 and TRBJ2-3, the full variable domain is NAGVMQNPRHLVRRRGQEARLRCSPMKGHSHVYWYRQLPEEGLKFMVYLQKENIIDESGMPKERFSAEFPKEGPSILRIQQVVRGDSAAYFCASSTAGGYADTQYFGPGTRLTVL.

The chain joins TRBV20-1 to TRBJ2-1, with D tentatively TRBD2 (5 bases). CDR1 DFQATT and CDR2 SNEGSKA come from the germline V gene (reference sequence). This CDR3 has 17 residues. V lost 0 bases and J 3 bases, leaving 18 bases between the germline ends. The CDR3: CSARDPGSLFVYNEQFF. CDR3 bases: TGCAGTGCTAGAGATCCGGGGAGCCTCTTCGTCTACAATGAGCAGTTCTTC.

The CDR3 nucleotides read TGTGCCACCAGCAGAGATCGGACCTCAACTAATGAAAAACTGTTTTTT. Translated, it gives CATSRDRTSTNEKLFF. The chain combines TRBV15 with TRBJ1-4, with D unclear. V lost 0 bases and J lost 0, with 8 bases in between. From germline, CDR1 is LNHNV and CDR2 YYDKDF (reference sequence). The CDR3 consists of 16 residues.

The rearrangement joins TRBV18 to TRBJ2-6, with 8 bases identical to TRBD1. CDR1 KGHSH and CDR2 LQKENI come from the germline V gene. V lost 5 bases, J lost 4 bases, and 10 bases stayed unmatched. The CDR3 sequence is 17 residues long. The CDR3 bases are TGTGCCAGCTCATCACTGGACAGGGAAGACGGGGCCAACGTCCTGACTTTC. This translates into CASSSLDREDGANVLTF.

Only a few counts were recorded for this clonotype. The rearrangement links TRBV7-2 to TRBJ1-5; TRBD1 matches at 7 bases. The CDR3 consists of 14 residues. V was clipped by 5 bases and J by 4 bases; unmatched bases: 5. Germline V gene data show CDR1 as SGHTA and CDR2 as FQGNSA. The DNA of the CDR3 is TGTGCCAGCAGCACCGGACAGGTTAATCAGCCCCAGCATTTT. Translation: CASSTGQVNQPQHF.

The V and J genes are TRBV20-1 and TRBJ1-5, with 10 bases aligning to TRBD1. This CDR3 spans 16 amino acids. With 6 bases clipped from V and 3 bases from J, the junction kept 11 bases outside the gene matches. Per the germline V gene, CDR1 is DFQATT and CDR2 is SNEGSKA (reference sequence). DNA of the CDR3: TGCAGTGCAAAAGTAGGACAGGGGGGACCCAATCAGCCCCAGCATTTT. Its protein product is CSAKVGQGGPNQPQHF.

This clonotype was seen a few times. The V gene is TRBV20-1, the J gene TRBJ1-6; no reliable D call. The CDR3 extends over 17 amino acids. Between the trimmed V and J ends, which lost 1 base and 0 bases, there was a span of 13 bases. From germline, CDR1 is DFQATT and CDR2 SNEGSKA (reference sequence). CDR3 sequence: CSARVSAPYSYNSPLHF. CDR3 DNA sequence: TGCAGTGCTAGAGTTTCGGCCCCTTACTCCTATAATTCACCCCTCCACTTT.

The CDR3 DNA sequence: TGCGCCAGCAGCCAACTTGGGTGCACAGATACGCAGTATTTT. Translation: CASSQLGCTDTQYF. The V call is TRBV4-3, the J call TRBJ2-3, with D unclear. Germline CDR1 and CDR2: LGHNA and YSLEER. This CDR3 contains 14 residues. V was trimmed by 2 bases and J by 1 base, leaving 7 bases between them.

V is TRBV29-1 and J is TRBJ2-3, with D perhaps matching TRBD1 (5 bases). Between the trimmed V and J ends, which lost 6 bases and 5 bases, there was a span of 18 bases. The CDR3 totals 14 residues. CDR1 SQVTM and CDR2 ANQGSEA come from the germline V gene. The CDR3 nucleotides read TGCAGCGTCAAAGGGGTAGCCGCGGTAGATACGCAGTATTTT. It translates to CSVKGVAAVDTQYF.

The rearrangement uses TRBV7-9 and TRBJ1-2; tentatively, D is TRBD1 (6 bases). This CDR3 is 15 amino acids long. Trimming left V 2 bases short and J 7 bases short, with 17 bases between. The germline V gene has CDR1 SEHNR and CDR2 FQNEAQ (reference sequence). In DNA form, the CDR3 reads TGTGCCAGCAGCTTATTAACAGGGAAGGACTTTGGCTACACCTTC. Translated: CASSLLTGKDFGYTF.

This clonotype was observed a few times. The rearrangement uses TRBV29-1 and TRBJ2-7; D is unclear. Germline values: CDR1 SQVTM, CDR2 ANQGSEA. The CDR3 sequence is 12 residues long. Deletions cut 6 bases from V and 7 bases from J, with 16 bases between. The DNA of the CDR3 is TGCAGCGTGCGCGGCTCCGTGGTGGAGCAGTACTTC. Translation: CSVRGSVVEQYF.

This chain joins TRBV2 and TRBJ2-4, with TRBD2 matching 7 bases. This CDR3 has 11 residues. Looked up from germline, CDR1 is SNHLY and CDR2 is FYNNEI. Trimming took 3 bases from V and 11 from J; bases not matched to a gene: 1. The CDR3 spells CASSEAGVQYF. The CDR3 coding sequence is TGTGCCAGCAGTGAGGCGGGAGTTCAGTACTTC.

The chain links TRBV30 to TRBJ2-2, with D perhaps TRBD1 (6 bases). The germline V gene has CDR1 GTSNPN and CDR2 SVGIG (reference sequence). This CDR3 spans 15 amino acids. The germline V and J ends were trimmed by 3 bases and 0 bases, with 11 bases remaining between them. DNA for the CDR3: TGTGCCTGGAGAAACAAGGGGGCGAACACCGGGGAGCTGTTTTTT. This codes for CAWRNKGANTGELFF.

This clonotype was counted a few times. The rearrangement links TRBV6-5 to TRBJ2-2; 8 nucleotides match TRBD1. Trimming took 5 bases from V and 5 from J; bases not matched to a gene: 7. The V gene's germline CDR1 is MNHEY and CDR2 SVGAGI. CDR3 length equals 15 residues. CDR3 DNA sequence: TGTGCCAGCAGTCTAGGACAGGGTCGGACCGGGGAGCTGTTTTTT. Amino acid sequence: CASSLGQGRTGELFF.

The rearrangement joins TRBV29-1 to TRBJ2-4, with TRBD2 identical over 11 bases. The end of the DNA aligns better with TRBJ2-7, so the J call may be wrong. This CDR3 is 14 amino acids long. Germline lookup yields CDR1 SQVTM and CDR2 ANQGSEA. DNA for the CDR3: TGCAGCGTCGCTCCGGGACTAGCGGAGTACGAGCAGTACTTC. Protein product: CSVAPGLAEYEQYF.

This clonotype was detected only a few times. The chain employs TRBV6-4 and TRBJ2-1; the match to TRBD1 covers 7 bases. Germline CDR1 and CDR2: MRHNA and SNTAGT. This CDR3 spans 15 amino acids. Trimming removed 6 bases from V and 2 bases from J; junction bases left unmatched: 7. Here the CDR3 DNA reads TGTGCCAGCAGCGCACAGGGGACCACCTACAATGAGCAGTTCTTC. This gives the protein CASSAQGTTYNEQFF.